A selection of T cell receptor beta chains follows, all from one sample in a study of T cells in localized non-small cell lung cancer. Measured with immunoSEQ multiplex PCR; TCRdb has only the in-frame clones, and not every one. The data show about 40,000 clones, around 85% seen once. The starting material was peripheral blood, obtained before any cancer treatment. The origin of the receptors is a man aged 40 to 69 with stage I lung adenocarcinoma. Each CDR3 is given with its conserved first and last residue. A D gene is named only where the DNA matches it firmly. The size of a clone is reported for some rows only, either as once, few or many, or as a class for expanded clones.

TRBJ2-7 TRBV5-1 . TRBD2 TGCGCCAGCAGCTTGGGCGGGAGGTGGTCCGAGCAGTACTTC CASSLGGRWSEQYF
TRBJ2-5 TRBV7-2 . TRBD2 TGTGCCAGCAGCCGACCCCGGACTAGCGGGAGTCAGACCCAGTACTTC CASSRPRTSGSQTQYF
TRBJ2-3 TRBV19 . TRBD2 TGTGCCAGTAGTCTAGCGGGATTGGGGATAGATACGCAGTATTTT CASSLAGLGIDTQYF
TRBJ2-1 TRBV5-1 . . TGCGCCAGCAGTTCTTCACTCTTCCAGTTCTTC CASSSSLFQFF
TRBJ2-3 TRBV7-2 . TRBD2 TGTGCCAGCAGCTACCAGAATGGACTAGCGGGGCGCACAGATACGCAGTATTTT CASSYQNGLAGRTDTQYF
TRBJ1-5 TRBV5-1 . TRBD1 TGCGCCTTCCGGGACAGAGTAAAGCAGCCCCAGCATTTT CAFRDRVKQPQHF
TRBJ2-2 TRBV7-2 . . TGTGCCAGCAGCCCACAGGGCACCGGGGAGCTGTTTTTT CASSPQGTGELFF
TRBJ1-4 TRBV9 . . TGTGCCAGCAGCTTACAGGGTAGTGAAAAACTGTTTTTT CASSLQGSEKLFF
TRBJ1-1 TRBV7-2 . . TGTGCCAGCAGCTTAGAGGGCGGGGGAGGACTGAGGAGGGCTTTCTTT CASSLEGGGGLRRAFF
TRBJ1-3 TRBV5-6 . . TGTGCCAGCAGCTTGGGCCTAGGAAACACCATATATTTT CASSLGLGNTIYF
TRBJ1-5 TRBV18 . TRBD1 TGTGCCAGCTCATCATCGACAGGGGGACCTCATAGCAATCAGCCCCAGCATTTT CASSSSTGGPHSNQPQHF
TRBJ2-1 TRBV27 . TRBD2 TGTGCCAGCAGTTACGGGACTATCTACAATGAGCAGTTCTTC CASSYGTIYNEQFF
TRBJ1-1 TRBV19 once . TGTGCCAGTAGTCTAGGACAGAACACTGAAGCTTTCTTT CASSLGQNTEAFF
TRBJ1-3 TRBV4-3 . . TGCGCCAGCAGCCAAGATCGGGCCGGGACTGGAAACACCATATATTTT CASSQDRAGTGNTIYF
TRBJ2-7 TRBV28 few TRBD2 TGTGCCAGCAGACTAGCGGGCCTCGGCGAGCAGTACTTC CASRLAGLGEQYF
TRBJ2-3 TRBV6-6 . . TGTGCCAGCAGTCCACAACTTATCACAGATACGCAGTATTTT CASSPQLITDTQYF
TRBJ2-3 TRBV5-1 . . TGCGCCAGCAGCTTGGCCAGGGCAGGGGTTTTAACAGATACGCAGTATTTT CASSLARAGVLTDTQYF
TRBJ2-7 TRBV4-2 . TRBD2 TGTGCCAGCAGCCCGAAACTAGCGGGAGGCTACGAGCAGTACTTC CASSPKLAGGYEQYF
TRBJ2-2 TRBV28 few TRBD2 TGTGCCAGCAGTTTCCCTCCCCTGGCTAGCGGGGAAACCTCGAACACCGGGGAGCTGTTTTTT CASSFPPLASGETSNTGELFF
TRBJ2-3 TRBV28 . TRBD1 TGTGCCAGCAGTACCCCGGACAGGGGGTTTTTCCTGGAGACAGATACGCAGTATTTT CASSTPDRGFFLETDTQYF
TRBJ1-2 TRBV4-1 few . TGCGCCAGCAGCCGGGAGGGGAGGAACTATGGCTACACCTTC CASSREGRNYGYTF
TRBJ2-2 TRBV6-5 once TRBD1 TGTGCCAGCAGTTTCCAAACAACAGGGGCCGAAGGGGAGCTGTTTTTT CASSFQTTGAEGELFF
TRBJ1-5 TRBV7-2 . . TGTGCCAGCAGCTTATACTGGGACGGGGGAGGCGGCAATCAGCCCCAGCATTTT CASSLYWDGGGGNQPQHF
TRBJ1-5 TRBV10-2 . . TGCGCCCCCCCCGGGACACCTAATCAGCCCCAGCATTTT CAPPGTPNQPQHF
TRBJ2-1 TRBV6-5 . . TGTGCCAGCAGTTACTCCCCGGATAGCGGTGAGCAGTTCTTC CASSYSPDSGEQFF
TRBJ2-5 TRBV11-3 . TRBD1 TGTGCCAGCAGCTTAGGTGTGGACAGGACTCAAGAGACCCAGTACTTC CASSLGVDRTQETQYF
TRBJ1-2 TRBV7-9 once . TGTGCCAGCAGCAACAGGGTTGGCTACACCTTC CASSNRVGYTF
TRBJ2-2 TRBV11-2 . . TGTGCCAGCAGGCCAACTAGTGGCCGGGCCGGGGAGCTGTTTTTT CASRPTSGRAGELFF
TRBJ1-2 TRBV4-1 . . TGCGCCAGCAGCCAAGATCGGACAAGGCCAAGCTATGGCTACACCTTC CASSQDRTRPSYGYTF
TRBJ2-3 TRBV19 . TRBD2 TGTGCCAGTAGTATAGCGGGAGGTCTAGATACGCAGTATTTT CASSIAGGLDTQYF
TRBJ2-1 TRBV19 . . TGTGCCAGTAGGCGGGACAAGAATGAGCAGTTCTTC CASRRDKNEQFF
TRBJ2-7 TRBV20-1 . . TGCAGTGGCGGGGTAGCCTACGAGCAGTACTTC CSGGVAYEQYF